This T cell receptor (beta chain) was recorded in a study of T cells in Graves' hyperthyroidism and ophthalmopathy. There were TCR beta CDR3 regions amplified from RNA transcripts. First-round RT-PCR targeting the TCR CDR3 was performed with the HTBI primer set. Via MiXCR, TCRdb re-called the multiplex PCR reads, giving one row per CDR3 protein. The data hold roughly 500,000 distinct CDR3 sequences, with around 50% observed a single time. The CDR3 totals 15 residues. Germline assignment: CDR1 SGHVS and CDR2 FNYEAQ. V lost 3 bases, J lost 4 bases, and 3 bases stayed unmatched. Patients showing uncontrolled infection, other autoimmune disease, pregnancy or lactation were ineligible. Clinical symptoms, serum thyroxine and TRAb, thyroid ultrasound and orbital computed tomography together formed the diagnostic basis. This clonotype was observed many times. Its antigen is undetermined. Overall study results and limits: Ophthalmopathy was predicted by the model a median of about six months ahead of onset. Blood held most thyroid clonotypes expanded above 0.001 frequency.

The sequenced sample was peripheral blood or thyroid tissue (not recorded which). The receptor was isolated from an adult woman with Graves' disease, either hyperthyroidism or ophthalmopathy (not recorded which). The genes are TRBV7-6 and TRBJ2-5; TRBD2 agrees at 12 bases. CDR3 residues: CASSLGLAGRETQYF. CDR3 bases: TGTGCCAGCAGCTTGGGACTAGCGGGTCGAGAGACCCAGTACTTC.